This is a list of T cell receptor beta chains from one sample in a study of identical twins. TCRdb called the 5' RACE reads again in MiXCR, with one record for every CDR3 protein. The repertoire holds around 490,000 distinct CDR3 sequences, with about 13% as singletons. In addition, the sample was reused for a study of yellow fever vaccine responses in identical twins.

Sequencing input: CD4+ T cells sorted from blood. The receptors originated from a woman aged 18-29 years in good health. The CDR3 runs from the conserved cysteine through the conserved F or W. A D gene is named only where the DNA matches it firmly. The size of a clone is reported for some rows only, either as once, few or many, or as a class for expanded clones.

J gene,V gene,clone size,D gene,CDR3 DNA,CDR3 protein
TRBJ1-4,TRBV12-3/TRBV12-4,-,-,TGTGCCAGCAGTTCCCGCGGACCGCTGGGGGGTAATGAAAAACTGTTTTTT,CASSSRGPLGGNEKLFF
TRBJ2-3,TRBV6-5,-,-,TGTGCCAGCAGTTACGAGGGGGGAAAGAGCACAGATACGCAGTATTTT,CASSYEGGKSTDTQYF
TRBJ2-2,TRBV30,-,-,TGTGCCTGGAGAGACAGGCCATCGGGCACCGGGGAGCTGTTTTTT,CAWRDRPSGTGELFF
TRBJ1-1,TRBV5-1,many,-,TGCGCCAGCAGCTTGGACAGTTCGGCACCGGAAGCTTTCTTT,CASSLDSSAPEAFF
TRBJ2-7,TRBV20-1,many,-,TGCAGTGCTAGAAGATACGGGACCTCCTACGAGCAGTACTTC,CSARRYGTSYEQYF
TRBJ2-3,TRBV20-1,few,TRBD2,TGCAGTGCTAGAGTGCCAGGGGGTTCGGCTAGCGGGGGTGGTACGCAGTATTTT,CSARVPGGSASGGGTQYF
TRBJ2-3,TRBV4-1,few,-,TGCGCCAGCAGCCAAGAATCGCTGACAGATACGCAGTATTTT,CASSQESLTDTQYF
TRBJ2-3,TRBV12-3/TRBV12-4,-,TRBD2,TGTGCCAGCACCCTCGGACTAGCGGGAAGCACAGATACGCAGTATTTT,CASTLGLAGSTDTQYF
TRBJ2-3,TRBV4-3,few,-,TGCGCCAGCAGCCAACAAACCGGCGGGGCGAGCACAGATACGCAGTATTTT,CASSQQTGGASTDTQYF
TRBJ2-2,TRBV11-2,few,-,-,CASSFSTSGAGSCFF
TRBJ2-4,TRBV11-2,few,TRBD2,TGTGCCAGCAGCTTAGTCATCATTAGCGGGAAACCGACGGGAAACATTCAGTACTTC,CASSLVIISGKPTGNIQYF
TRBJ2-1,TRBV7-7,-,TRBD2,TGTGCTAGCAGCTTAGCGAGTCGTAGACTAGCGGCCACCTACAATGAGCAGTTCTTC,CASSLASRRLAATYNEQFF
TRBJ1-5,TRBV7-2,-,-,TGTGCCAGCAGCTCCGCCGGGACTATCAATCAGCCCCAGCATTTT,CASSSAGTINQPQHF
TRBJ2-7,TRBV11-2,-,TRBD1,TGTGCCAGCAGCTTAGAGGACAGGAAGGCCGAGCAGTACTTC,CASSLEDRKAEQYF
TRBJ2-3,TRBV7-2,many,-,TGTGCCAGCAGCTTAACGGGGGTCGCAGATACGCAGTATTTT,CASSLTGVADTQYF
TRBJ2-7,TRBV20-1,-,-,TGCAGTGCTAGAGATGCCCGGCAGCTCGAGCAGTACTTC,CSARDARQLEQYF
TRBJ2-1,TRBV20-1,many,TRBD2,TGCAGTGCTAGTAACCTAGCGGGGGGATACAATGAGCAGTTCTTC,CSASNLAGGYNEQFF
TRBJ1-5,TRBV12-3/TRBV12-4,many,-,TGTGCCAGCTCTGGACGAGGGGATCAGCCCCAGCATTTT,CASSGRGDQPQHF
TRBJ2-7,TRBV7-6,-,-,TGTGCCAGCAGCTCCAGAGGGGAGTCTGAGCAGTACTTC,CASSSRGESEQYF